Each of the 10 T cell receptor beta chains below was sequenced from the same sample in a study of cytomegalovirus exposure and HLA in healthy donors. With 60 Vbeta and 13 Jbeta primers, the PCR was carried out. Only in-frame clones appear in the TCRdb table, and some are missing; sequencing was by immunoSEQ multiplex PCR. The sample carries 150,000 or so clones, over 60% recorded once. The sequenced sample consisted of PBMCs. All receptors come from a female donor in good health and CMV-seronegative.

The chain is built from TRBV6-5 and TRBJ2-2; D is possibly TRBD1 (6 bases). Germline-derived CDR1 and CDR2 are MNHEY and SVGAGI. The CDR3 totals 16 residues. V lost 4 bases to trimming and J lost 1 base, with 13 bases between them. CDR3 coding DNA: TGTGCCAGCAGTTTCTACAGGGTTATGAACACCGGGGAGCTGTTTTTT. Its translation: CASSFYRVMNTGELFF.

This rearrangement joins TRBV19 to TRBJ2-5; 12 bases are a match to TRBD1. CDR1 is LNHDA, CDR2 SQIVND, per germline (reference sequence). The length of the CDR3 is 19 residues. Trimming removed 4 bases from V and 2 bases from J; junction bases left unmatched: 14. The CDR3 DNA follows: TGTGCCAGTAGTACTCCCGGGACAGGGGGCTCCGGTCTGCAAGAGACCCAGTACTTC. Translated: CASSTPGTGGSGLQETQYF.

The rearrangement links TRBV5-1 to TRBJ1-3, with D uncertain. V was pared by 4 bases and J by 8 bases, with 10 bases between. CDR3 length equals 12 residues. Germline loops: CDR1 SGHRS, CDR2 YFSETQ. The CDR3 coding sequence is TGCGCCAGCAGCCCCGGTACGGACACCATATATTTT. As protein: CASSPGTDTIYF.

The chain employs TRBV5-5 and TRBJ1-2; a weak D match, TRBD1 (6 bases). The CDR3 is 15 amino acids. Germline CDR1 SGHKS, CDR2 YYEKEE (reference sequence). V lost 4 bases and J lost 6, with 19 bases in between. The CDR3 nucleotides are TGTGCCAGCAGCCAACTTAAGGGAGAGGGGGATGGCTACACCTTC. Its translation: CASSQLKGEGDGYTF.

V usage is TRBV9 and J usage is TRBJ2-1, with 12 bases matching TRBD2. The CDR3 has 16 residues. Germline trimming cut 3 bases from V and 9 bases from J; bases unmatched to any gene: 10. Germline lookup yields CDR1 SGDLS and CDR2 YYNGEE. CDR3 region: CASSGTSGMRASEQFF. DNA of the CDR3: TGTGCCAGCAGCGGGACTAGCGGGATGAGGGCTTCTGAGCAGTTCTTC.

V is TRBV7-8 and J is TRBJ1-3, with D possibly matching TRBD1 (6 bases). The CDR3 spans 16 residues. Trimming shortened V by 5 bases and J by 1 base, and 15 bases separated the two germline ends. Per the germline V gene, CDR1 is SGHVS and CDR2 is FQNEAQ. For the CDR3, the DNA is TGTGCCAGCAGCGCCCCCAGGGGATCTTCTGGAAACACCATATATTTT. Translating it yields CASSAPRGSSGNTIYF. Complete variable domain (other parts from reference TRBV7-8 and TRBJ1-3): GAGVSQSPRYKVAKRGQDVALRCDPISGHVSLFWYQQALGQGPEFLTYFQNEAQLDKSGLPSDRFFAERPEGSVSTLKIQRTQQEDSAVYLCASSAPRGSSGNTIYFGEGSWLTVV.

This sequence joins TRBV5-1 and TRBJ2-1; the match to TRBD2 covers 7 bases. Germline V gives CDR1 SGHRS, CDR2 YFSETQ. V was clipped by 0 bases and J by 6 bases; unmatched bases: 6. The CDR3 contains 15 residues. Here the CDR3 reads CASSLAGTNSNEQFF. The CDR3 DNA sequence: TGCGCCAGCAGCTTGGCGGGGACTAACTCCAATGAGCAGTTCTTC.

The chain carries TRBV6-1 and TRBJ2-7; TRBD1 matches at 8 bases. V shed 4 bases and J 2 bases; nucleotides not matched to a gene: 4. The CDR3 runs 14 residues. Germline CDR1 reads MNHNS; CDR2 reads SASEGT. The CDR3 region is CASSGGTGAYEQYF. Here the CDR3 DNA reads TGTGCCAGCAGTGGGGGGACAGGAGCCTACGAGCAGTACTTC.

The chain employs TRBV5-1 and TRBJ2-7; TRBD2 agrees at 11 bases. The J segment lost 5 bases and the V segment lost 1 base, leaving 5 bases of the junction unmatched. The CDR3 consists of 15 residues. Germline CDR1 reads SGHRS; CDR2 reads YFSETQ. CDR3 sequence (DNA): TGCGCCAGCAGCTTGACTAGCGGGAGAGCCGACGAGCAGTACTTC. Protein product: CASSLTSGRADEQYF.

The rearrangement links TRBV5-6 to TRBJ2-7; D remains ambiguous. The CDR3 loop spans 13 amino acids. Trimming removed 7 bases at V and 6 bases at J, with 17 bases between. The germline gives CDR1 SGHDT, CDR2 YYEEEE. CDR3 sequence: CASRRGRVSEQYF. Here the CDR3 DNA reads TGTGCCAGCCGCCGTGGTCGGGTAAGCGAGCAGTACTTC.